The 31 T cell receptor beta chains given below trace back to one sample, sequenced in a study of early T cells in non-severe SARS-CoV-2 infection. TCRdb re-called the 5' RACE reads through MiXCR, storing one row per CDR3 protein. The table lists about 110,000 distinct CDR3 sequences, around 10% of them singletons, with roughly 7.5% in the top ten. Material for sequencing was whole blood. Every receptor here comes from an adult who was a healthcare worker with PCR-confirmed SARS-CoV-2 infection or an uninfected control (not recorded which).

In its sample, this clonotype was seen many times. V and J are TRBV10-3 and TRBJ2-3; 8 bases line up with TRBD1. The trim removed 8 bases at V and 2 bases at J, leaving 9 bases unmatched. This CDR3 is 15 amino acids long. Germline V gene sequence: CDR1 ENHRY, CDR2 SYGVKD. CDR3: CAIGGQGGDTDTQYF. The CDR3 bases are TGTGCCATCGGAGGACAGGGCGGGGACACAGATACGCAGTATTTT.

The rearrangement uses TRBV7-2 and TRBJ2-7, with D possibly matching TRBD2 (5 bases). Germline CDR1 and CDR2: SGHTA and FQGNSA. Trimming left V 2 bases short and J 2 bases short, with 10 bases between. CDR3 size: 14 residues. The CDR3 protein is CASSLRRAAYEQYF. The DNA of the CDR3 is TGTGCCAGCAGCTTAAGGCGGGCGGCCTACGAGCAGTACTTC.

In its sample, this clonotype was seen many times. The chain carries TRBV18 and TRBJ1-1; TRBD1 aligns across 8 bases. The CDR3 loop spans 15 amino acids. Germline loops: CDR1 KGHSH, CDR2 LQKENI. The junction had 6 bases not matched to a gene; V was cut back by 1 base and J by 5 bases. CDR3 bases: TGTGCCAGCTCACCACGCGGGACAGGAGGGACTGAAGCTTTCTTT. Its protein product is CASSPRGTGGTEAFF.

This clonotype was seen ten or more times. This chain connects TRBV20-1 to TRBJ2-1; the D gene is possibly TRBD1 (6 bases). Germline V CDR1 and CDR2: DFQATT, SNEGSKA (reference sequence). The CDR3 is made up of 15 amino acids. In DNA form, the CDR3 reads TGCGCGACGGAAGCCGGGACATGGGGCTACAATGAGCAGTTCTTC. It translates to CATEAGTWGYNEQFF.

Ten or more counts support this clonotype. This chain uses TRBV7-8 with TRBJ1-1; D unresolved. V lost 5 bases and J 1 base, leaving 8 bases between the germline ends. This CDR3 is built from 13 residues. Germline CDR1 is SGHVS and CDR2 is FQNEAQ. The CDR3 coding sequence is TGTGCCAGCAGCCTGAACTCGAACACTGAAGCTTTCTTT. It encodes CASSLNSNTEAFF.

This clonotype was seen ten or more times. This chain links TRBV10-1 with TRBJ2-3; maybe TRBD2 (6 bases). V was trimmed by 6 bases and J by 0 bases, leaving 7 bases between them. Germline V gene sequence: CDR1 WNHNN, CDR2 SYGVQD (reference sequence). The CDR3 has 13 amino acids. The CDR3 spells CASRRDSTDTQYF. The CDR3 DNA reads TGCGCCAGCAGGCGGGATAGCACAGATACGCAGTATTTT.

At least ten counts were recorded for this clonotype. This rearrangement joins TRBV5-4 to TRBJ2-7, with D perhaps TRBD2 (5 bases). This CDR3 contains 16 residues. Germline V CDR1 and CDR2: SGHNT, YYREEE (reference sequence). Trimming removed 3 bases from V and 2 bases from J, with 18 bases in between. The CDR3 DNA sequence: TGTGCCAGCAGCTATAACGTTGAACTAGGTCCCTACGAGCAGTACTTC. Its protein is CASSYNVELGPYEQYF.

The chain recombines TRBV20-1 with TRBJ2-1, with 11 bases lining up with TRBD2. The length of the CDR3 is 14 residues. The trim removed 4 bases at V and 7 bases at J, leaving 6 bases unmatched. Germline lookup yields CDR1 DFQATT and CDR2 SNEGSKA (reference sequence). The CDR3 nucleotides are TGCAGTGCTATAGAGGGACTAGCGGTGAATGAGCAGTTCTTC. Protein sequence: CSAIEGLAVNEQFF.

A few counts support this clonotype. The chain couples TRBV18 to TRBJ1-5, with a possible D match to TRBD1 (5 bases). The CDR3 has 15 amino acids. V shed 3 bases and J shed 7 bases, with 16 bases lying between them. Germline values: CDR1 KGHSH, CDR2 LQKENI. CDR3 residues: CASSPFPRVDQPQHF. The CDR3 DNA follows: TGTGCCAGCTCACCGTTTCCCAGGGTAGACCAGCCCCAGCATTTT.

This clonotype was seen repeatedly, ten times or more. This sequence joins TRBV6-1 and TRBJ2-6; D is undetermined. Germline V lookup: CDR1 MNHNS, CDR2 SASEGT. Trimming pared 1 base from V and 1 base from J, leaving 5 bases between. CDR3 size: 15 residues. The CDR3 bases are TGTGCCAGCAGTGAAGGGAGTTCTGGGGCCAACGTCCTGACTTTC. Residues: CASSEGSSGANVLTF.

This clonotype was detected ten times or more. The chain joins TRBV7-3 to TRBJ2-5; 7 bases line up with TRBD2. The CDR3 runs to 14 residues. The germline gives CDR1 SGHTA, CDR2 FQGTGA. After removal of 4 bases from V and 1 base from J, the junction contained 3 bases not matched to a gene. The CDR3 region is CASSSSGIQETQYF. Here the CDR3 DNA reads TGTGCCAGCAGCTCCAGCGGGATCCAAGAGACCCAGTACTTC.

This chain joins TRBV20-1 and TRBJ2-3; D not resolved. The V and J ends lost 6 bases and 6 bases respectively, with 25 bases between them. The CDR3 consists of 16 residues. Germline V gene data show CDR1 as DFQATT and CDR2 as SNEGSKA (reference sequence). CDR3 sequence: CSAIQNRVTHLDTQYF. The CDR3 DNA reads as TGCAGTGCGATCCAAAATAGGGTTACCCACTTGGATACGCAGTATTTT.

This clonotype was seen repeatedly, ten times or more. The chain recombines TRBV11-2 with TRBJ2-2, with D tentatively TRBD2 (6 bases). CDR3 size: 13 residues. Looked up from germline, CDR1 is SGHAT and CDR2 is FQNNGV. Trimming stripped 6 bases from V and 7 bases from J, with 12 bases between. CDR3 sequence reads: CASRPPEGGELFF. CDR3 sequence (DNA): TGTGCCAGCAGACCACCGGAGGGCGGGGAGCTGTTTTTT.

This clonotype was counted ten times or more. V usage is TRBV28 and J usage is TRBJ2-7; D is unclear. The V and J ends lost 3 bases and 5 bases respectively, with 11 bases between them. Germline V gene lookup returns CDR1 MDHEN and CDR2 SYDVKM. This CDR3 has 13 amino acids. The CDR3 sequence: CASSLGLVHEQYF. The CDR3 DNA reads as TGTGCCAGCAGTTTGGGTCTAGTGCACGAGCAGTACTTC. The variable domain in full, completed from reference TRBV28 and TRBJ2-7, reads DVKVTQSSRYLVKRTGEKVFLECVQDMDHENMFWYRQDPGLGLRLIYFSYDVKMKEKGDIPEGYSVSREKKERFSLILESASTNQTSMYLCASSLGLVHEQYFGPGTRLTVT.

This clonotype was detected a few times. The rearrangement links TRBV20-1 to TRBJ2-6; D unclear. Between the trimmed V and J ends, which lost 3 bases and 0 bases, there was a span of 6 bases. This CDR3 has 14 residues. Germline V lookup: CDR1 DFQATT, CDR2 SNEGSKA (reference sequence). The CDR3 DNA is TGCAGTGCTAGGTCCATCTCTGGGGCCAACGTCCTGACTTTC. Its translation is CSARSISGANVLTF.

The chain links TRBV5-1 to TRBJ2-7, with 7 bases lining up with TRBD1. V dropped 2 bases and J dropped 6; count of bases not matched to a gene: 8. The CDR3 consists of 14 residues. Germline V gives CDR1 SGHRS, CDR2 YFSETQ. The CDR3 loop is CASSLAGEGAEQYF. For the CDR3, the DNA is TGCGCCAGCAGCTTAGCCGGAGAGGGGGCCGAGCAGTACTTC.

The CDR3 reads CASSPSLSPLHF. The CDR3 DNA follows: TGTGCCAGCAGTCCCAGCCTCTCGCCCCTCCACTTT. The rearrangement joins TRBV28 to TRBJ1-6; D not resolved. Germline V CDR1 and CDR2: MDHEN, SYDVKM. The length of the CDR3 is 12 residues. The ends were cut back, 5 bases at V and 13 bases at J, with 12 bases in the middle.

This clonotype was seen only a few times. This chain's CDR3 is CAINAGYEQYF. Here the CDR3 DNA reads TGTGCCATCAACGCCGGTTACGAGCAGTACTTC. The chain joins TRBV10-3 to TRBJ2-7; no reliable D call. Deletions cut 7 bases from V and 4 bases from J, with 8 bases between. The CDR3 runs to 11 residues. Germline CDR1 is ENHRY and CDR2 is SYGVKD.

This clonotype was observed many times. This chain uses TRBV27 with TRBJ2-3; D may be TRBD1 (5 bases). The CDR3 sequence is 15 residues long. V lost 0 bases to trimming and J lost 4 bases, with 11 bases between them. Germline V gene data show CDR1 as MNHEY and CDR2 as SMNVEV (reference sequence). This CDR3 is CASSLSYLGADTQYF. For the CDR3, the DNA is TGTGCCAGCAGTTTATCTTACCTAGGGGCAGATACGCAGTATTTT.

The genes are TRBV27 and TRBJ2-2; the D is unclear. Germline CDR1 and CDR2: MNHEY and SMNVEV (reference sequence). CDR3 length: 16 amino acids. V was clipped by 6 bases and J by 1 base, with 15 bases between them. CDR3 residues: CASSLGRAGNTGELFF. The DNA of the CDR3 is TGTGCCAGCAGCCTCGGACGGGCCGGGAACACCGGGGAGCTGTTTTTT.

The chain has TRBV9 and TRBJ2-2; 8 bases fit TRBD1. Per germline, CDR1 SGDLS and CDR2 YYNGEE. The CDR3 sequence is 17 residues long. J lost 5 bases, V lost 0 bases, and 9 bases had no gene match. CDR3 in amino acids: CASSVGLGQGRTGELFF. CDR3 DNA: TGTGCCAGCAGCGTAGGATTAGGACAGGGCAGGACCGGGGAGCTGTTTTTT.

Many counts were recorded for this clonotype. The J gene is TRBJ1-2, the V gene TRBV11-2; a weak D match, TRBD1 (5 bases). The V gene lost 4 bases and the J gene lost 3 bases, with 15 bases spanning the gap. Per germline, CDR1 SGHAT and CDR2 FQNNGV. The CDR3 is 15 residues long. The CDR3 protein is CASSSVGGLYYGYTF. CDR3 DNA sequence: TGTGCCAGCAGCTCGGTGGGGGGTCTTTACTATGGCTACACCTTC.

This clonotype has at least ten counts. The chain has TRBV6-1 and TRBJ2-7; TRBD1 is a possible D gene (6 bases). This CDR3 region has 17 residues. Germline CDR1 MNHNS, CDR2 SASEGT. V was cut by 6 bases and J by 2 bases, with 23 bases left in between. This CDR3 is CASRSRTVGAITYEQYF. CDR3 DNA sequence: TGTGCCAGCAGATCGAGGACTGTGGGGGCGATAACCTACGAGCAGTACTTC.

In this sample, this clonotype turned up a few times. The CDR3 DNA follows: TGTGCCAGCAGTGGATCGGGGAACAATCAGCCCCAGCATTTT. As protein: CASSGSGNNQPQHF. This sequence joins TRBV2 and TRBJ1-5; D is unclear. This CDR3 has 14 amino acids. Trimming pared 4 bases from V and 3 bases from J, leaving 10 bases between. Looked up from germline, CDR1 is SNHLY and CDR2 is FYNNEI. Drawing the rest from reference TRBV2 and TRBJ1-5, the complete variable domain is EPEVTQTPSHQVTQMGQEVILRCVPISNHLYFYWYRQILGQKVEFLVSFYNNEISEKSEIFDDQFSVERPDGSNFTLKIRSTKLEDSAMYFCASSGSGNNQPQHFGDGTRLSIL.

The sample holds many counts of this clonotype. The CDR3 bases are TGTGCCAGCAAGGGGACCGGGGAGCTGTTTTTT. This encodes CASKGTGELFF. The chain employs TRBV6-2 or TRBV6-3 and TRBJ2-2; perhaps TRBD1 as D (5 bases). The CDR3 has 11 amino acids. V lost 7 bases to trimming and J lost 5 bases, with 5 bases between them. CDR1 is MNHEY and CDR2 is SVGEGT in the germline V gene.

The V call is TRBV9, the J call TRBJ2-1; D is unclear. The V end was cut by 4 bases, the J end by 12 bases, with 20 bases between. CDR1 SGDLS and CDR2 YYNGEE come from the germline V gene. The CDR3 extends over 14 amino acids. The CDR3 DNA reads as TGTGCCAGCAGCTCCCCAGTCGGTCCGCAACGGCAGTTCTTC. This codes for CASSSPVGPQRQFF.

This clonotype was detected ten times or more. CDR3 sequence: CSARVRRSPGTERGGELFF. CDR3 DNA: TGCAGTGCTAGAGTCCGGCGGAGTCCCGGGACAGAGCGTGGGGGGGAGCTGTTTTTT. The chain combines TRBV20-1 with TRBJ2-2; 7 bases fit TRBD1. Per germline, CDR1 DFQATT and CDR2 SNEGSKA (reference sequence). The CDR3 contains 19 residues. Unmatched junction bases numbered 22, after V lost 1 base and J lost 8 bases.

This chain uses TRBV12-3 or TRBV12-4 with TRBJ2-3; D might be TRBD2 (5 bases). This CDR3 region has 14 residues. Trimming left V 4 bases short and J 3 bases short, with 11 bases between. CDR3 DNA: TGTGCCAGCAGTTGGCCCGGGGAAACAGATACGCAGTATTTT. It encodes CASSWPGETDTQYF.

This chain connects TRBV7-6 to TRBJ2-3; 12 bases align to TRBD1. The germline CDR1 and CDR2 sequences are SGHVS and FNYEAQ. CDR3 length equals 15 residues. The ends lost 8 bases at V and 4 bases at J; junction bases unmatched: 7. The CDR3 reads CASGRGQGASDTQYF. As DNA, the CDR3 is TGTGCCAGCGGACGGGGACAGGGGGCTTCAGATACGCAGTATTTT.

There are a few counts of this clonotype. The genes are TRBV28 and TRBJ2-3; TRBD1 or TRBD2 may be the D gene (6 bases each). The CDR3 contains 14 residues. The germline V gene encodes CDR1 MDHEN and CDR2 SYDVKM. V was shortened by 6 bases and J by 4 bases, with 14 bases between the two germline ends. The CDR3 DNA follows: TGTGCCAGCAGGCGGGACCCAGGGGCAGATACGCAGTATTTT. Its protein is CASRRDPGADTQYF. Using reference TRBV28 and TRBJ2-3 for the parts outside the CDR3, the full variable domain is DVKVTQSSRYLVKRTGEKVFLECVQDMDHENMFWYRQDPGLGLRLIYFSYDVKMKEKGDIPEGYSVSREKKERFSLILESASTNQTSMYLCASRRDPGADTQYFGPGTRLTVL.

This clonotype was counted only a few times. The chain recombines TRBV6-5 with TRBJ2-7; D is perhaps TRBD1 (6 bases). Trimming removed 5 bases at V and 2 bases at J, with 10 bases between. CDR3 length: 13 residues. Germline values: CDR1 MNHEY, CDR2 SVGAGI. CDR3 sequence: CASSPDSPYEQYF. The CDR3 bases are TGTGCCAGCAGTCCGGACAGCCCCTACGAGCAGTACTTC.